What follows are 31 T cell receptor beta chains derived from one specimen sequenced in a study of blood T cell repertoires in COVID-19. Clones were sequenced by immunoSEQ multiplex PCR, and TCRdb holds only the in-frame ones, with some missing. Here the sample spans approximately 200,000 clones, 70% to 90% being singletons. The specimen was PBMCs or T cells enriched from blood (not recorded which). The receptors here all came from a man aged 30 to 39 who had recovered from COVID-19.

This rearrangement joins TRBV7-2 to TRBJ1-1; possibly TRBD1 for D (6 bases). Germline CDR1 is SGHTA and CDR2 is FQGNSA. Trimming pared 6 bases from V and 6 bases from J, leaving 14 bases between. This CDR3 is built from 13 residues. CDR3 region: CASRGGRRSEAFF. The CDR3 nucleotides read TGTGCCAGCAGAGGGGGACGGAGGTCTGAAGCTTTCTTT.

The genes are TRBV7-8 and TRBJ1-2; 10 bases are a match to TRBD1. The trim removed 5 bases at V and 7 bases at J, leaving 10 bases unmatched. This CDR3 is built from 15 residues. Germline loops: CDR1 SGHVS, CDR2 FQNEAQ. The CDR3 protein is CASSLVGTGDGGYTF. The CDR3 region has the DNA TGTGCCAGCAGCCTAGTAGGGACAGGGGATGGTGGCTACACCTTC.

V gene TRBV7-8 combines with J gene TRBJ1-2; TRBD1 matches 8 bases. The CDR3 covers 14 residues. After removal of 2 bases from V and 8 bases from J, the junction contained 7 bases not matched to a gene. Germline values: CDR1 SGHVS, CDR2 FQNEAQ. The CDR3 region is CASSLMLTGEGYTF. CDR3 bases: TGTGCCAGCAGCTTAATGTTGACAGGGGAAGGCTACACCTTC.

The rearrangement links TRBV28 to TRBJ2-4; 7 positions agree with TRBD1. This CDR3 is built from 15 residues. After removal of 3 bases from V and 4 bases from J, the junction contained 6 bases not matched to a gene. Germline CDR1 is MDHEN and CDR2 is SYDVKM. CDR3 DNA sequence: TGTGCCAGCAGTTTCTACGGACAGGCGAAAAACATTCAGTACTTC. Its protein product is CASSFYGQAKNIQYF. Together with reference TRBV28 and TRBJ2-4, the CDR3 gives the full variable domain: DVKVTQSSRYLVKRTGEKVFLECVQDMDHENMFWYRQDPGLGLRLIYFSYDVKMKEKGDIPEGYSVSREKKERFSLILESASTNQTSMYLCASSFYGQAKNIQYFGAGTRLSVL.

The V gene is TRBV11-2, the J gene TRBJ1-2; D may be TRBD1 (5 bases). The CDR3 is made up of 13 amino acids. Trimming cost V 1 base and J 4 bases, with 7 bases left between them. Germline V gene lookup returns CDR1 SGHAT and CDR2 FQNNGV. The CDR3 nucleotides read TGTGCCAGCAGCTTAGCAGGGCCCTATGGCTACACCTTC. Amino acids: CASSLAGPYGYTF.

In nucleotides, the CDR3 is TGTGCCAGCAGCCCTTTTACTGACTCGAATGAAAAACTGTTTTTT. Its translation: CASSPFTDSNEKLFF. This chain uses TRBV3-1 (or the pseudogene TRBV3-2) with TRBJ1-4; D is ambiguous. The CDR3 extends over 15 amino acids. The germline V and J ends were trimmed by 4 bases and 5 bases, with 14 bases remaining between them. Looked up from germline, CDR1 is LGHDT and CDR2 is YNNKEL (reference sequence).

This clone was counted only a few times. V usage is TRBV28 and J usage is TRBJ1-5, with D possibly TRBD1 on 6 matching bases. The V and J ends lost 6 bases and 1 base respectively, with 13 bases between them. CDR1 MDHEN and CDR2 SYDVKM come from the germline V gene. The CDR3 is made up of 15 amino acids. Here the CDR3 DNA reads TGTGCCAGCAGAATTACAGGGACGAGCAATCAGCCCCAGCATTTT. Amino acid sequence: CASRITGTSNQPQHF.

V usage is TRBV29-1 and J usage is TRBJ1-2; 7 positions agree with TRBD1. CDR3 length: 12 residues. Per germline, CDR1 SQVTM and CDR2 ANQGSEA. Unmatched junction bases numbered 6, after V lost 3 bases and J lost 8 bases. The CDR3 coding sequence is TGCAGCGTTGACCAGGGGACAGACGGCTACACCTTC. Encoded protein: CSVDQGTDGYTF.

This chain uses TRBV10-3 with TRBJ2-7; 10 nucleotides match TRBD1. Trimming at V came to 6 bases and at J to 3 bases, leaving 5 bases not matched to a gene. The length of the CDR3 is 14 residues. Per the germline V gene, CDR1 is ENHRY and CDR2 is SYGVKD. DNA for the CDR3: TGTGCCATCAGCCCCGGGACAGGGGACTACGAGCAGTACTTC. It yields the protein CAISPGTGDYEQYF.

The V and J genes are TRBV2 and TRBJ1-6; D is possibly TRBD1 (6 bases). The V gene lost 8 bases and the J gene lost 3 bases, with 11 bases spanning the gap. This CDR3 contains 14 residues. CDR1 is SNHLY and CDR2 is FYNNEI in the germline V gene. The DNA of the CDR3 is TGTGCCAGCGACAGGCAAGGCTATAATTCACCCCTCCACTTT. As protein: CASDRQGYNSPLHF.

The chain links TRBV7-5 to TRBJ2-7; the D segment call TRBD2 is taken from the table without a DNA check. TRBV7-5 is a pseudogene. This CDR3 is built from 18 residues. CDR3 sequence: CARSLRTSGRTQYYEQYF. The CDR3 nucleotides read TGTGCCAGAAGCCTCAGGACTAGCGGGAGGACCCAATACTACGAGCAGTACTTC.

As DNA, the CDR3 is TGTGCCAGCAGCTCTGGACAGGGATATGGCTACACCTTC. This sequence encodes CASSSGQGYGYTF. V usage is TRBV5-8 and J usage is TRBJ1-2; 8 bases line up with TRBD1. With 3 bases clipped from V and 5 bases from J, the junction kept 3 bases outside the gene matches. Germline loops: CDR1 SGHTS, CDR2 YDEGEE. The CDR3 has 13 residues.

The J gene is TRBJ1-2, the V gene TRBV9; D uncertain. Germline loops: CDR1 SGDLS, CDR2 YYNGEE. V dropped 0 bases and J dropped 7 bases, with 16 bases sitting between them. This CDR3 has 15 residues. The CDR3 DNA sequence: TGTGCCAGCAGCGTAGGACAACATTATATCGGTGGCTACACCTTC. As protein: CASSVGQHYIGGYTF.

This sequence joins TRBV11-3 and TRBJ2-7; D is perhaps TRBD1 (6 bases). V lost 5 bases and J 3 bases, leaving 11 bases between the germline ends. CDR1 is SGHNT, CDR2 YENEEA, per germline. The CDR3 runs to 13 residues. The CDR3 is CASSPTGFYEQYF. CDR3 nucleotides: TGTGCCAGCAGCCCAACAGGGTTCTACGAGCAGTACTTC.

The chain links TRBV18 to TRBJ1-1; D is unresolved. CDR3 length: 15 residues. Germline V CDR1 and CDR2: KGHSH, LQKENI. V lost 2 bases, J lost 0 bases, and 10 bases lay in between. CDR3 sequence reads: CASSPSSQVNTEAFF. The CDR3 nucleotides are TGTGCCAGCTCACCAAGTAGTCAGGTGAACACTGAAGCTTTCTTT. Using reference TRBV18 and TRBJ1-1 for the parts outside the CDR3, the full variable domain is NAGVMQNPRHLVRRRGQEARLRCSPMKGHSHVYWYRQLPEEGLKFMVYLQKENIIDESGMPKERFSAEFPKEGPSILRIQQVVRGDSAAYFCASSPSSQVNTEAFFGQGTRLTVV.

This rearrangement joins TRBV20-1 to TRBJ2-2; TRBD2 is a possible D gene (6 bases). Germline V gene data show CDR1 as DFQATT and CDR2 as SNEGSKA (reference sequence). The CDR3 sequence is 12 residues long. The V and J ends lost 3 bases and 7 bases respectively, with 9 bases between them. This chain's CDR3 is CSASLAIGELFF. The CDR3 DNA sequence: TGCAGTGCTAGTCTAGCGATCGGGGAGCTGTTTTTT.

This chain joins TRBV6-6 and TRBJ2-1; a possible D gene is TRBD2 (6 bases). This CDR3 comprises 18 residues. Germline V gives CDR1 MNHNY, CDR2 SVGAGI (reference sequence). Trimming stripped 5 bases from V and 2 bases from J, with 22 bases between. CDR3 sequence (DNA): TGTGCCAGCAGTGGATCACTAGCTTCCCAAGGACCCTACAATGAGCAGTTCTTC. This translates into CASSGSLASQGPYNEQFF.

The CDR3 nucleotides read TGTGCCAGTAGTTTACAATCAGGTCAGCCCCAGCATTTT. As protein: CASSLQSGQPQHF. J is TRBJ1-5 and V is TRBV19, with D unresolved. Trimming removed 5 bases at V and 6 bases at J, with 11 bases between. The germline V gene encodes CDR1 LNHDA and CDR2 SQIVND (reference sequence). This CDR3 is built from 13 residues. The variable domain in full, completed from reference TRBV19 and TRBJ1-5, reads DGGITQSPKYLFRKEGQNVTLSCEQNLNHDAMYWYRQDPGQGLRLIYYSQIVNDFQKGDIAEGYSVSREKKESFPLTVTSAQKNPTAFYLCASSLQSGQPQHFGDGTRLSIL.

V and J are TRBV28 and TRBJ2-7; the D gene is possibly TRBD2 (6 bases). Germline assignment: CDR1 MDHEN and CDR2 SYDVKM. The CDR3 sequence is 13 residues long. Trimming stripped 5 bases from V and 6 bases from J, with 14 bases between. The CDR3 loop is CASSGTPKGEQYF. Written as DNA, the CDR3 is TGTGCCAGCAGTGGGACTCCAAAGGGCGAGCAGTACTTC.

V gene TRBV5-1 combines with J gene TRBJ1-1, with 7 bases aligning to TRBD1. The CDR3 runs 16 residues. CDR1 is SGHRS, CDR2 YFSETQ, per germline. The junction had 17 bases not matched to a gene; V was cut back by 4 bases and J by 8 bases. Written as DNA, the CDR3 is TGCGCCAGCAGCCCAGGGTCAGGGGGAGAGGGTAAGGAAGCTTTCTTT. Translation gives CASSPGSGGEGKEAFF.

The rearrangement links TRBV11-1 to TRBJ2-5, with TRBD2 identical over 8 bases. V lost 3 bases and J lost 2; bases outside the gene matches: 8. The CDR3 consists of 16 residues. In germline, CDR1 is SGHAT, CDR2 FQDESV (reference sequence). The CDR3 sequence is CASSFRGTRIQETQYF. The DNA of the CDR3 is TGTGCCAGCAGCTTCCGCGGGACTAGAATACAAGAGACCCAGTACTTC.

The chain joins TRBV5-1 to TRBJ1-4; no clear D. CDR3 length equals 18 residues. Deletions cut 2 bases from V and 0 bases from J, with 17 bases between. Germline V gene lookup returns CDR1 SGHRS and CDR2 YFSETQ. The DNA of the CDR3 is TGCGCCAGCAGCTTCCGACCGTTGGGCTTTTCAACTAATGAAAAACTGTTTTTT. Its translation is CASSFRPLGFSTNEKLFF. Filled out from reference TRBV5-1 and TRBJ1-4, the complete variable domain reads KAGVTQTPRYLIKTRGQQVTLSCSPISGHRSVSWYQQTPGQGLQFLFEYFSETQRNKGNFPGRFSGRQFSNSRSEMNVSTLELGDSALYLCASSFRPLGFSTNEKLFFGSGTQLSVL.

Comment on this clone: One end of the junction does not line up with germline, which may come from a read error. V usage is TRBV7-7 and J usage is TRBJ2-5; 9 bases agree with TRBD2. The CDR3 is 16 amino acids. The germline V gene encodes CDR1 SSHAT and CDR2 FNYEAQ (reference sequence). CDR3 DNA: TGTGCTAGCAGCTTAATGACTAGCGGTGGCCCCAAGACCCAGTACTTC. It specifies CASSLMTSGGPKTQYF.

The CDR3 loop reads CASRSGANTEAFF. In nucleotides, the CDR3 is TGTGCCAGCAGGAGTGGGGCAAACACTGAAGCTTTCTTT. The rearrangement joins TRBV7-6 to TRBJ1-1, with D possibly being TRBD1 (5 bases). The germline CDR1 and CDR2 sequences are SGHVS and FNYEAQ. The CDR3 extends over 13 amino acids. V was cut by 6 bases and J by 2 bases, with 10 bases left in between.

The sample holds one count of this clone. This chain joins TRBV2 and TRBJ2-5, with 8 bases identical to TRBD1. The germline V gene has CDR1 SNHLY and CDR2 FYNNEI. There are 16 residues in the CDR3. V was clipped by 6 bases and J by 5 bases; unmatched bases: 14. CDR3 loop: CASRLTGTGGGETQYF. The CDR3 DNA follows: TGTGCCAGCAGGTTAACCGGGACAGGAGGGGGGGAGACCCAGTACTTC. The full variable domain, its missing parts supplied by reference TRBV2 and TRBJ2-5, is EPEVTQTPSHQVTQMGQEVILRCVPISNHLYFYWYRQILGQKVEFLVSFYNNEISEKSEIFDDQFSVERPDGSNFTLKIRSTKLEDSAMYFCASRLTGTGGGETQYFGPGTRLLVL.

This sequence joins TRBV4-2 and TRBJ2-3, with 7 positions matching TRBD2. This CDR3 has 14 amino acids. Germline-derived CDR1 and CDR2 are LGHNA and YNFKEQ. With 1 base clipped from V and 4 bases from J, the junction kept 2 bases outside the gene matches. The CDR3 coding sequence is TGTGCCAGCAGCCAAGGCCTAGCGGCAGATACGCAGTATTTT. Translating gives CASSQGLAADTQYF.

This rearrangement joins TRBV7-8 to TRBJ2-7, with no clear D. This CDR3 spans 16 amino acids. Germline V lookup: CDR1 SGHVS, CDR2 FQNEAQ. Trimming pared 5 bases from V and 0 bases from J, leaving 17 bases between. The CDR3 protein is CASSPRRITSSYEQYF. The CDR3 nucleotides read TGTGCCAGCAGCCCCCGCCGAATCACCAGCTCCTACGAGCAGTACTTC. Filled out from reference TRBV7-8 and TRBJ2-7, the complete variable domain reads GAGVSQSPRYKVAKRGQDVALRCDPISGHVSLFWYQQALGQGPEFLTYFQNEAQLDKSGLPSDRFFAERPEGSVSTLKIQRTQQEDSAVYLCASSPRRITSSYEQYFGPGTRLTVT.

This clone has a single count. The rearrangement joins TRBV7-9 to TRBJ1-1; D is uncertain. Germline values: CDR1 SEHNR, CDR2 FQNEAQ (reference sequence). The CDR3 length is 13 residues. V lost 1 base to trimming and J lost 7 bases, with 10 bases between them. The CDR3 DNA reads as TGTGCCAGCAGCTTAGAGGCGGGAGGTGAAGCTTTCTTT. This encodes CASSLEAGGEAFF.

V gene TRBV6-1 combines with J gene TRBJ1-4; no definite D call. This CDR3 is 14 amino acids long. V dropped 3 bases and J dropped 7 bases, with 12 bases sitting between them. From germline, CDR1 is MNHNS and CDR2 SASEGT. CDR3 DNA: TGTGCCAGCAGTGACGTGAACTTTGGTGAAAAACTGTTTTTT. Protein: CASSDVNFGEKLFF.

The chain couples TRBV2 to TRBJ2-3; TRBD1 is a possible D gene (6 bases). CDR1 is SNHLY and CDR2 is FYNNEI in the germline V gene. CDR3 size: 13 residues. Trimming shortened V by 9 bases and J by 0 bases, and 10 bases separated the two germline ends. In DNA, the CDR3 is TGTGCCAGGAGGACAGCTAGCACAGATACGCAGTATTTT. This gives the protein CARRTASTDTQYF.

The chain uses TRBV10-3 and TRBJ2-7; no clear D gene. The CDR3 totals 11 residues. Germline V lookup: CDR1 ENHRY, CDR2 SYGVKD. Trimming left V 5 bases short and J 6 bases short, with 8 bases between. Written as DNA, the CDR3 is TGTGCCATCAGTTCGGAGACCGAGCAGTACTTC. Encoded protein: CAISSETEQYF.